The subject of this entry is one T cell receptor beta chain. The data belong to a study of cytomegalovirus exposure and HLA in healthy donors. The PCR used 60 Vbeta and 13 Jbeta primers. Repertoires were generated with immunoSEQ multiplex PCR, while TCRdb's copy carries only in-frame clones and drops some. The sample shows 210,000 or so clones, nearly 80% of them seen only once. The sequencing sample was made of PBMCs. The source is a young man in good health and CMV-seronegative.

The CDR3 DNA follows: TGTGCCTGGGGAGGGGGGGCCGGCTACACCTTC. It translates to CAWGGGAGYTF. V and J are TRBV30 and TRBJ1-2, with D perhaps matching TRBD1 (6 bases). The CDR3 is 11 amino acids. Per the germline V gene, CDR1 is GTSNPN and CDR2 is SVGIG (reference sequence). Trimming removed 5 bases from V and 8 bases from J, with 12 bases in between.